This TCR beta chain is from a study of shared clonotypes between healthy human individuals. The CDR3 is 15 residues long. CDR1 and CDR2 (germline): MNHNS, SASEGT. Trimming cost V 2 bases and J 4 bases, with 12 bases left between them. On this clone itself: The antigen is not known.

General study findings and limits: Naive subsets usually exceeded memory subsets in estimated richness.

Only in-frame clones appear in the TCRdb table, and some are missing; sequencing was by immunoSEQ multiplex PCR. The repertoire holds approximately 100,000 clones, with about 72% as singletons. The sequencing sample was made of memory CD8+ T cells sorted from blood. Subset meaning: CD45RO+ cells pooled with CCR7-negative TemRA cells. This receptor was identified in a woman under 40 in good health. The chain recombines TRBV6-1 with TRBJ1-3, with D possibly being TRBD1 (5 bases). The CDR3 DNA is TGTGCCAGCAGTGAACAGGGCTCTGAAGGAAACACCATATATTTT. Protein product: CASSEQGSEGNTIYF.